Following are 22 T cell receptor beta chains from one sample sequenced in a study of metastatic and nonmetastatic thyroid tumors. Every patient was untreated before thyroid surgery. TCRdb re-clonotyped the PCR reads via MiXCR. This table holds 20,000 to 25,000 clones, 20% found once. Sequencing used adjacent normal tissue. The receptors were gathered from a female donor with papillary thyroid cancer or a benign thyroid nodule (not recorded which). Some clones in this sample may be carry-over from other donors' samples.

This clone was seen at least ten times. This chain joins TRBV11-2 and TRBJ1-1, with D possibly TRBD1 on 6 matching bases. The CDR3 is 15 amino acids. Germline CDR1 and CDR2: SGHAT and FQNNGV. Trimming shortened V by 0 bases and J by 4 bases, and 12 bases separated the two germline ends. CDR3: CASSLDRGQRTEAFF. The CDR3 region has the DNA TGTGCCAGCAGCTTAGACAGGGGACAACGCACTGAAGCTTTCTTT.

By sample fraction, this clone is medium-sized. This chain joins TRBV12-3 or TRBV12-4 and TRBJ1-1, with D tentatively TRBD1 (6 bases). The CDR3 sequence is 12 residues long. The V end lost 1 base, the J end lost 7 bases, and 7 bases lay between the germline ends. The CDR3: CASSLGTVEAFF. The CDR3 DNA sequence: TGTGCCAGCAGTTTAGGGACAGTTGAAGCTTTCTTT.

This sequence joins TRBV7-3 and TRBJ2-2, with a tentative D call TRBD1 (6 bases). Germline V gene sequence: CDR1 SGHTA, CDR2 FQGTGA. The CDR3 sequence is 12 residues long. The V end was cut by 6 bases, the J end by 7 bases, with 9 bases between. The CDR3 loop reads CASRQGRGELFF. The CDR3 DNA reads as TGTGCCAGCAGGCAGGGGCGCGGGGAGCTGTTTTTT. Full variable domain (rest looked up from reference TRBV7-3 and TRBJ2-2): GAGVSQTPSNKVTEKGKYVELRCDPISGHTALYWYRQSLGQGPEFLIYFQGTGAADDSGLPNDRFFAVRPEGSVSTLKIQRTERGDSAVYLCASRQGRGELFFGEGSRLTVL.

This clone was counted at least ten times. Given a much more abundant clone one base away, this may be a read error. This sample also contains other DNA sequences that code for the same CDR3. V is TRBV6-1 and J is TRBJ2-7; D is unclear. This CDR3 is built from 11 residues. Deletions cut 9 bases from V and 3 bases from J, with 9 bases between. Germline loops: CDR1 MNHNS, CDR2 SASEGT. As DNA, the CDR3 is TGTGCCAGTAGGTACGACTACGAGCAGTACTTC. Translation: CASRYDYEQYF.

In this sample, this clone turned up a few times. This rearrangement joins TRBV5-8 to TRBJ1-1; D is unresolved. V was shortened by 0 bases and J by 1 base, with 10 bases between the two germline ends. The CDR3 totals 15 residues. Germline lookup yields CDR1 SGHTS and CDR2 YDEGEE. The CDR3 region is CASSLGGHRNTEAFF. CDR3 coding DNA: TGTGCCAGCAGCTTGGGAGGGCACAGGAACACTGAAGCTTTCTTT.

The V gene is TRBV6-1, the J gene TRBJ2-5; TRBD2 agrees at 7 bases. The CDR3 has 14 amino acids. V lost 2 bases, J lost 1 base, and 1 base stayed unmatched. Germline CDR1 reads MNHNS; CDR2 reads SASEGT. In DNA, the CDR3 is TGTGCCAGCAGTGAAAGCGGGGCCCAAGAGACCCAGTACTTC. Translation gives CASSESGAQETQYF.

This clone was seen at least ten times. It may be a read error: a sequence one base away is much more abundant. The rearrangement uses TRBV27 and TRBJ2-7; 7 positions agree with TRBD2. Unmatched junction bases numbered 6, after V lost 5 bases and J lost 2 bases. CDR3 length equals 14 residues. The germline V gene encodes CDR1 MNHEY and CDR2 SMNVEV (reference sequence). CDR3 sequence (DNA): TGTGCCAGCAGTACCGGGACTAAGCCCTACGAGCAGTACTTC. It encodes CASSTGTKPYEQYF.

The V gene is TRBV14, the J gene TRBJ2-7; 9 nucleotides align to TRBD1. V shed 0 bases, J shed 3 bases, and the junction held 6 bases outside the gene matches. The CDR3 spans 16 residues. Germline CDR1 is SGHDN and CDR2 is FVKESK. The CDR3 DNA sequence: TGTGCCAGCAGCCAAGATCCCGGGACAGGGTACTACGAGCAGTACTTC. Its protein is CASSQDPGTGYYEQYF.

The CDR3 spells CASKQGGFVSYEQYF. CDR3 bases: TGTGCCAGCAAGCAGGGTGGGTTCGTCTCCTACGAGCAGTACTTC. V gene TRBV2 combines with J gene TRBJ2-7; tentative D call: TRBD1 (5 bases). CDR3 length: 15 amino acids. Trimming took 7 bases from V and 0 from J, leaving 16 bases between them. The germline gives CDR1 SNHLY, CDR2 FYNNEI.

This clone was seen at least ten times. A single base separates this from a much larger clone, so it may be a read error. This sample includes further DNA sequences coding for the same CDR3. DNA for the CDR3: TGTGCCAGCAGCCCACAGTTCGAACAGTACTTC. This gives the protein CASSPQFEQYF. The chain has TRBV7-8 and TRBJ2-7; D is undetermined. The CDR3 has 11 amino acids. V lost 5 bases and J 10 bases, leaving 12 bases between the germline ends. Germline V gene sequence: CDR1 SGHVS, CDR2 FQNEAQ.

The chain links TRBV28 to TRBJ2-3; no firm D call. The germline CDR1 and CDR2 sequences are MDHEN and SYDVKM. Trimming left V 7 bases short and J 0 bases short, with 8 bases between. The CDR3 has 13 amino acids. The CDR3 is CASTVLSTDTQYF. DNA of the CDR3: TGTGCCAGCACTGTACTTAGCACAGATACGCAGTATTTT.

By its share, this clone is medium-sized. The rearrangement joins TRBV6-1 to TRBJ1-1; no clear D gene. Deletions cut 5 bases from V and 1 base from J, with 14 bases between. The CDR3 loop spans 15 amino acids. The V gene's germline CDR1 is MNHNS and CDR2 SASEGT. The CDR3 coding sequence is TGTGCCAGCAGTACCCCAGCGGCGGGGAACACTGAAGCTTTCTTT. Amino acids: CASSTPAAGNTEAFF.

By sample share, this clone is medium-sized. Other DNA sequences within the sample encode an identical CDR3. The rearrangement links TRBV27 to TRBJ1-5; 9 bases fit TRBD1. CDR3 length: 15 amino acids. Germline-derived CDR1 and CDR2 are MNHEY and SMNVEV (reference sequence). J lost 6 bases, V lost 5 bases, and 8 bases had no gene match. DNA of the CDR3: TGTGCCAGCAGTCCCGGGACAGGGCGTTTTCAGCCCCAGCATTTT. This codes for CASSPGTGRFQPQHF.

The V call is TRBV11-2, the J call TRBJ2-3, with TRBD2 identical over 13 bases. The germline V gene has CDR1 SGHAT and CDR2 FQNNGV. The CDR3 is 17 residues long. V gave up 8 bases and J gave up 4 bases; unmatched junction bases: 12. The CDR3, as DNA: TGTGCCAGCGGACTGAATACTAGCGGGAGGGGGTCAGATACGCAGTATTTT. The encoded protein is CASGLNTSGRGSDTQYF.

This clone was seen a few times. One end of the junction is discordant with germline, which a read error may explain. V gene TRBV12-3 or TRBV12-4 combines with J gene TRBJ1-1; 9 bases align to TRBD1. This CDR3 is 13 amino acids long. The CDR3 DNA reads TGTGCCAGCAGCCTGGGACAGGGAACTGAAGCTTTCTTC. Protein sequence: CASSLGQGTEAFF.

This clone was seen a single time. The CDR3 spells CAISDLYRGACRTNEKLFF. The CDR3, as DNA: TGTGCCATCAGTGATCTCTACAGGGGCGCATGCAGAACTAATGAAAAACTGTTTTTT. V and J are TRBV10-3 and TRBJ1-4; 7 bases match TRBD1. The V gene's germline CDR1 is ENHRY and CDR2 SYGVKD. The CDR3 is 19 amino acids. The V and J ends lost 3 bases and 1 base, in that order; junction bases with no gene match: 14.

Judged by abundance, this clone is medium-sized. The genes are TRBV2 and TRBJ2-2, with unresolved D. This CDR3 is 15 amino acids long. Trimming took off 3 bases at V and 3 bases at J, with 11 bases between the two ends. CDR1 SNHLY and CDR2 FYNNEI come from the germline V gene. CDR3 in amino acids: CASSDGRPHTGELFF. Written as DNA, the CDR3 is TGTGCCAGCAGTGATGGCAGACCCCACACCGGGGAGCTGTTTTTT.

On this clone itself: At one end the junction does not follow the germline gene, possibly because of a read error. The gene calls are TRBV29-1 and TRBJ2-7; D assignment may be TRBD1 or TRBD2 (7 bases each). CDR1 and CDR2 (germline): SQVTM, ANQGSEA. This CDR3 contains 15 residues. Here the CDR3 reads CISKGGGRGVYDQYF. The CDR3 bases are TGCATCTCAAAAGGGGGCGGGAGAGGTGTTTACGATCAGTACTTC.

At least ten counts were recorded for this clone. Other nucleotide sequences in the sample specify the same CDR3. This chain joins TRBV3-1 and TRBJ1-2; weak D call: TRBD1 (6 bases). With 1 base removed from V and 8 bases from J, the gap between germline ends came to 17 bases. This CDR3 has 15 residues. CDR1 LGHDT and CDR2 YNNKEL come from the germline V gene (reference sequence). CDR3 in DNA: TGTGCCAGCAGCCAAGCCGGGACACCCAAAGGGGGCTACACCTTC. This encodes CASSQAGTPKGGYTF.

For this clone: No conserved phenylalanine or tryptophan is present at the end of the CDR3, so a read error is the likely explanation. The gene calls are TRBV12-3 or TRBV12-4 and TRBJ2-5; D gene ambiguous. The CDR3 spans 16 residues. Trimming cost V 0 bases and J 2 bases, with 13 bases left between them. The CDR3 spells CASSLAPGTVQETQYL. DNA for the CDR3: TGTGCCAGCAGTTTAGCGCCCGGTACTGTTCAAGAGACCCAGTACCTC.

Many counts were recorded for this clone. The same CDR3 can be traced to other DNA sequences in this sample. The chain joins TRBV27 to TRBJ2-2; 7 nucleotides match TRBD2. V shed 5 bases, J shed 1 base, and the junction held 7 bases outside the gene matches. The CDR3 covers 16 residues. Germline V gives CDR1 MNHEY, CDR2 SMNVEV (reference sequence). CDR3 residues: CASSPLAERNTGELFF. The CDR3 region has the DNA TGTGCCAGCAGTCCGCTAGCGGAGAGGAACACCGGGGAGCTGTTTTTT.

This clone was counted at least ten times. The chain couples TRBV29-1 to TRBJ2-2; D is possibly TRBD1 (6 bases). Germline-derived CDR1 and CDR2 are SQVTM and ANQGSEA. The CDR3 is made up of 15 amino acids. V was trimmed by 5 bases and J by 0 bases, leaving 13 bases between them. The CDR3 DNA reads TGCAGCGTTAGGAACAGGGATGCGAACACCGGGGAGCTGTTTTTT. Its translation: CSVRNRDANTGELFF.